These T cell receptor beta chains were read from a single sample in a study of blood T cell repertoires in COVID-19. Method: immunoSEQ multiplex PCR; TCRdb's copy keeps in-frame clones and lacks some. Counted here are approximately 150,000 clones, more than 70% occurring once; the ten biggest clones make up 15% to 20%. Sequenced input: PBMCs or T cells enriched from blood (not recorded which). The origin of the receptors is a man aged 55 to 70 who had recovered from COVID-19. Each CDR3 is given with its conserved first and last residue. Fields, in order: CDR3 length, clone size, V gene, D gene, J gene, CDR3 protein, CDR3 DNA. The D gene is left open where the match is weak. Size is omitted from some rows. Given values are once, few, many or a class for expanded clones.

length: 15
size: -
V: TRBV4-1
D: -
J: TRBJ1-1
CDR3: CASSWPRGPATEAFF
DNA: TGCGCCAGCAGCTGGCCCAGGGGCCCAGCCACTGAAGCTTTCTTT

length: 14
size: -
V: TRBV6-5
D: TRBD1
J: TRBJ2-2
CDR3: CASITTGEVGELFF
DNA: TGTGCCAGCATTACGACAGGGGAAGTCGGGGAGCTGTTTTTT

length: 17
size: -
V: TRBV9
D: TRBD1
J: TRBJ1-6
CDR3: CASSVVDRGANNSPLHF
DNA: TGTGCCAGCAGCGTAGTCGACAGGGGGGCCAATAATTCACCCCTCCACTTT

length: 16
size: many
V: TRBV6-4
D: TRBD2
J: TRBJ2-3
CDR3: CASSERAGGGTDTQYF
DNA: TGTGCCAGCAGTGAGAGGGCGGGAGGCGGCACAGATACGCAGTATTTT

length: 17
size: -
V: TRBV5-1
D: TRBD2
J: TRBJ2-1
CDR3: CASSPRTSGGNYNEQFF
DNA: TGCGCCAGCAGCCCCCGGACTAGCGGGGGGAACTACAATGAGCAGTTCTTC

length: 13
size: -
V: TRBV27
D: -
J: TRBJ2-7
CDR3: CASSQLGDYEQYF
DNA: TGTGCCAGCAGTCAGTTAGGGGACTACGAGCAGTACTTC

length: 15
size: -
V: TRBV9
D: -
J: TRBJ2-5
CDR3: CASSVAQGEGETQYF
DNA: TGTGCCAGCAGCGTAGCGCAGGGTGAAGGAGAGACCCAGTACTTC

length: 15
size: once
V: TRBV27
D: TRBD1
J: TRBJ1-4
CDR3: CASSLMTGNNEKLFF
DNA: TGTGCCAGCAGTTTAATGACAGGGAATAATGAAAAACTGTTTTTT

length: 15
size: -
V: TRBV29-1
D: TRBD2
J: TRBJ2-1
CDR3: CSVEPPGGSYNEQFF
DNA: TGCAGCGTTGAACCCCCGGGGGGCTCCTACAATGAGCAGTTCTTC

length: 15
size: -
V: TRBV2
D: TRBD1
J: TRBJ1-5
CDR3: CASSERTGGNQPQHF
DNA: TGTGCCAGCAGTGAAAGGACAGGGGGAAATCAGCCCCAGCATTTT

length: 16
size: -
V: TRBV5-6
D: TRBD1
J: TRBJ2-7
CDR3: CASSYGTGGDIYEQYF
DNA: TGTGCCAGCAGCTATGGGACAGGAGGGGATATCTACGAGCAGTACTTC

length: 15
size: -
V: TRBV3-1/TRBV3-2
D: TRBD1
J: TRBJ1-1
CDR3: CASSPRDRGNTEAFF
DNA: TGTGCCAGCAGCCCCCGCGACAGGGGGAACACTGAAGCTTTCTTT

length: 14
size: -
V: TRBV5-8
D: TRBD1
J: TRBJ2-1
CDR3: CASSSDREYNEQFF
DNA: TGTGCCAGCAGTTCCGACAGGGAGTACAATGAGCAGTTCTTC

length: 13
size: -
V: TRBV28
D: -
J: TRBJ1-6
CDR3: CAAVPIYNSPLHF
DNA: TGTGCCGCGGTCCCGATCTATAATTCACCCCTCCACTTT

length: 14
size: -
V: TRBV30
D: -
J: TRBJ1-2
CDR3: CAWTQRGVHYGYTF
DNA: TGTGCCTGGACCCAGCGGGGGGTGCACTATGGCTACACCTTC

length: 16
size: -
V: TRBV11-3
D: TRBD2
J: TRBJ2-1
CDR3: CASSLGLAGTYNEQFF
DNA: TGTGCCAGCAGCTTAGGGCTAGCGGGGACCTACAATGAGCAGTTCTTC

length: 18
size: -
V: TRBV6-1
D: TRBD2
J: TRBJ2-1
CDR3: CASSEPGLAGGVGNEQFF
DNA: TGTGCCAGCAGTGAACCCGGACTAGCGGGGGGCGTGGGGAATGAGCAGTTCTTC

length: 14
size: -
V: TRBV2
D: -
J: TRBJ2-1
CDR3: CASRRGSGYNEQFF
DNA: TGTGCCAGCCGTCGGGGAAGCGGCTACAATGAGCAGTTCTTC

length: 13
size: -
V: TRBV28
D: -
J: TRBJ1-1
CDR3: CASSPYSDTEAFF
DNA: TGTGCCAGCAGTCCCTACAGTGACACTGAAGCTTTCTTT

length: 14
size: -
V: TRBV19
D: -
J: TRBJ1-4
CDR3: CASSIWEEDEKLFF
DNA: TGTGCCAGTAGTATATGGGAGGAAGATGAAAAACTGTTTTTT

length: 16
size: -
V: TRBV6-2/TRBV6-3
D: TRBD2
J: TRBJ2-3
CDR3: CASTPAPRGGQDTQYF
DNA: TGTGCCAGCACCCCAGCGCCTCGGGGGGGCCAGGATACGCAGTATTTT

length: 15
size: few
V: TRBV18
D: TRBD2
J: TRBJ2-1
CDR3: CASSTGLAGDNEQFF
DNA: TGTGCCAGCTCAACGGGACTAGCGGGAGACAATGAGCAGTTCTTC

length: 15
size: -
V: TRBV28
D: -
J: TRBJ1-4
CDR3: CASSSGLRMDEKLFF
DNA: TGTGCCAGCAGCTCAGGTCTCAGGATGGATGAAAAACTGTTTTTT

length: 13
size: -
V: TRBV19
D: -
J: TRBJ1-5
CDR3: CASSIGPGGPQHF
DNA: TGTGCCAGTAGTATAGGGCCGGGGGGGCCCCAGCATTTT

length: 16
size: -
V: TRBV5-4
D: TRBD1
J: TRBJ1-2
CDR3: CASSPSGGQGANGYTF
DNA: TGTGCCAGCAGCCCCTCCGGGGGACAGGGGGCTAATGGCTACACCTTC

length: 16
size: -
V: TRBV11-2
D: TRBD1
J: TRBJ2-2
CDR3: CASSLTDRANTGELFF
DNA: TGTGCCAGCAGCTTAACGGACAGGGCGAACACCGGGGAGCTGTTTTTT

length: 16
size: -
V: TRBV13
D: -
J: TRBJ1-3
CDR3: CASSAGGTRPLNTIYF
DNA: TGTGCCAGCAGCGCTGGGGGGACCAGACCTTTAAACACCATATATTTT

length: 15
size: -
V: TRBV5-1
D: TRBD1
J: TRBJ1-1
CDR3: CASSVPGQRNTEAFF
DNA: TGCGCCAGCAGCGTTCCGGGACAGCGGAACACTGAAGCTTTCTTT